This T cell receptor beta chain was obtained from a study of STAT5B mutations in CD4+ large granular lymphocyte leukemia. Regarding the study as a whole: Approximately 25% of private leukemic clonotypes occurred rarely in other patients' non-leukemic repertoires.

The method was immunoSEQ multiplex PCR; TCRdb's version includes in-frame clones alone and lacks a portion of them. The repertoire includes tens of thousands of clones, around three quarters of them detected once, and approximately 4.1% sits in the top ten. The V gene end was trimmed by 4 bases and the J gene end by 2 bases; junction bases not matched to a gene: 3. From germline, CDR1 is SNHLY and CDR2 FYNNEI. This CDR3 is built from 14 residues. With regard to this clone: The antigen is unknown.

The specimen was CD4+ T cells from blood buffy coats. The sequence was collected from a human donor in good health. The chain links TRBV2 to TRBJ1-2; 8 nucleotides line up with TRBD1. As DNA, the CDR3 is TGTGCCAGCAGTGGACAGGGGAGCAACTATGGCTACACCTTC. Protein product: CASSGQGSNYGYTF. Supplemented by reference TRBV2 and TRBJ1-2, the full variable domain reads EPEVTQTPSHQVTQMGQEVILRCVPISNHLYFYWYRQILGQKVEFLVSFYNNEISEKSEIFDDQFSVERPDGSNFTLKIRSTKLEDSAMYFCASSGQGSNYGYTFGSGTRLTVV.